Listed here are 12 T cell receptor beta chains from one sample, sequenced in a study of T cell responses to AZD1222 COVID-19 vaccine. Clones were sequenced by immunoSEQ multiplex PCR, and TCRdb holds only the in-frame ones, with some missing. The data contain under 200,000 clones, approximately 94% of them seen just once; the ten biggest clones take up 7.5% to 10%. Sequenced here: peripheral blood, sampled on day 0 of AZD1222 vaccination. Receptors originate from an adult in good health.

The chain joins TRBV24-1 to TRBJ2-2; the match to TRBD2 covers 7 bases. CDR1 KGHDR and CDR2 SFDVKD come from the germline V gene. V dropped 0 bases and J dropped 3; count of bases not matched to a gene: 3. The length of the CDR3 is 16 residues. CDR3 loop: CATSDLRLADTGELFF. In DNA, the CDR3 is TGTGCCACCAGTGATTTGAGGCTAGCGGACACCGGGGAGCTGTTTTTT.

The rearrangement joins TRBV24-1 to TRBJ2-1; 9 bases fit TRBD2. The V segment lost 3 bases and the J segment 2 bases; nucleotides outside the gene matches: 25. Germline values: CDR1 KGHDR, CDR2 SFDVKD. This CDR3 contains 23 residues. The DNA for the CDR3 is TGTGCCACCAGTGATCGAACCCTGGTCCGCAACCGGGGCGGGAGGGGAACCTACAATGAGCAGTTCTTC. Protein sequence: CATSDRTLVRNRGGRGTYNEQFF.

This chain connects TRBV19 to TRBJ2-7; 8 nucleotides line up with TRBD1. The J segment lost 7 bases and the V segment lost 9 bases, leaving 11 bases of the junction unmatched. CDR1 LNHDA and CDR2 SQIVND come from the germline V gene (reference sequence). This CDR3 region has 13 residues. The CDR3 bases are TGTGCCAGCAGCGACAGGGGTTTTGGGGAGCAGTACTTC. Translating it yields CASSDRGFGEQYF.

J is TRBJ1-2 and V is TRBV30; unclear D gene. The CDR3 totals 11 residues. CDR1 and CDR2 from the germline V gene are GTSNPN and SVGIG (reference sequence). Deletions cut 7 bases from V and 4 bases from J, with 10 bases between. The CDR3 sequence is CASGWGYGYTF. The CDR3, as DNA: TGTGCCTCGGGCTGGGGCTATGGCTACACCTTC.

This chain joins TRBV15 and TRBJ1-1; D not resolved. The V gene lost 0 bases and the J gene lost 5 bases, with 7 bases spanning the gap. CDR3 length equals 13 residues. CDR1 LNHNV and CDR2 YYDKDF come from the germline V gene (reference sequence). The DNA for the CDR3 is TGTGCCACCAGCAGAGATTTGGCTACTGAAGCTTTCTTT. Encoded protein: CATSRDLATEAFF.

This chain uses TRBV9 with TRBJ1-1, with D possibly TRBD1 on 6 matching bases. The CDR3 runs to 15 residues. Trimming removed 4 bases from V and 4 bases from J, with 17 bases in between. Per the germline V gene, CDR1 is SGDLS and CDR2 is YYNGEE. This CDR3 reads CASSPLGAVSTEAFF. As DNA, the CDR3 is TGTGCCAGCAGCCCCCTGGGGGCGGTGAGCACTGAAGCTTTCTTT. The complete variable domain, with remaining parts taken from reference TRBV9 and TRBJ1-1, reads DSGVTQTPKHLITATGQRVTLRCSPRSGDLSVYWYQQSLDQGLQFLIQYYNGEERAKGNILERFSAQQFPDLHSELNLSSLELGDSALYFCASSPLGAVSTEAFFGQGTRLTVV.

This chain joins TRBV23-1 and TRBJ2-3; D gene uncertain. TRBV23-1 is an ORF, and what it does is uncertain. The CDR3 spans 16 residues. The ends were cut back, 3 bases at V and 3 bases at J, with 16 bases in the middle. The CDR3 DNA sequence: TGCGCCAGCAGTCACTTAAATCCCCCCGTAACAGATACGCAGTATTTT. Residues: CASSHLNPPVTDTQYF.

Here the CDR3 DNA reads TGTGCCAGCAGATTCTCAGGGGGCGCCTTCAATGAGCAGTTCTTC. Translating gives CASRFSGGAFNEQFF. The chain carries TRBV28 and TRBJ2-1; 8 bases match TRBD1. Germline CDR1 is MDHEN and CDR2 is SYDVKM. Trimming took 6 bases from V and 6 from J; bases not matched to a gene: 10. CDR3 size: 15 residues.

This chain uses TRBV3-1 (or the pseudogene TRBV3-2) with TRBJ2-1; D is undetermined. CDR1 LGHDT and CDR2 YNNKEL come from the germline V gene (reference sequence). V lost 3 bases, J lost 8 bases, and 14 bases lay in between. The length of the CDR3 is 14 residues. The CDR3 spells CASSQDLARDEQFF. DNA of the CDR3: TGTGCCAGCAGCCAGGATCTCGCTAGGGATGAGCAGTTCTTC.

This chain uses TRBV12-3 or TRBV12-4 with TRBJ2-7; no definite D call. V lost 3 bases and J 5 bases, leaving 5 bases between the germline ends. The CDR3 contains 11 residues. The CDR3 protein is CASSFSHEQYF. CDR3 nucleotides: TGTGCCAGCAGTTTTAGCCACGAGCAGTACTTC.

The V call is TRBV5-4, the J call TRBJ2-7; 11 bases match TRBD2. Germline lookup yields CDR1 SGHNT and CDR2 YYREEE (reference sequence). This CDR3 has 15 residues. Trimming cost V 0 bases and J 4 bases; bases outside gene matches: 3. CDR3 sequence: CASSLGSGRVYEQYF. Written as DNA, the CDR3 is TGTGCCAGCAGCTTGGGTAGCGGGAGGGTTTACGAGCAGTACTTC.

The gene calls are TRBV29-1 and TRBJ1-1, with 11 bases matching TRBD1. The CDR3 contains 14 residues. Losses at the gene ends were 7 bases for V and 11 bases for J; bases not matched to a gene: 15. From germline, CDR1 is SQVTM and CDR2 ANQGSEA. The CDR3 sequence is CSGTPGTGGLRAFF. The CDR3 DNA sequence: TGCAGCGGAACGCCCGGGACAGGGGGTTTGAGGGCTTTCTTT.